The 15 T cell receptor beta chains presented below share a single source sample, sequenced in a study of CD4 T cells in relation to SARS-CoV-2 and coronaviruses. TCRdb's table, derived via immunoSEQ multiplex PCR, lists solely in-frame clones and lacks some. The table has about 18,000 clones, around 78% seen once; the top ten hold roughly 16%. Their antigen targets remain unknown. Unexposed donor CD4+ T cells date from 2011-2018, before the COVID-19 pandemic. Isolation of CD4+ T cells took place after nine to ten days in culture. Sequencing was performed on CD4+ T cells from PBMCs, cultured in vitro. The receptor set was obtained from a human donor in good health.

This clone was counted once. The chain recombines TRBV5-1 with TRBJ2-2; the D gene could be TRBD1 or TRBD2 (5 bases each). In germline, CDR1 is SGHRS, CDR2 YFSETQ. The CDR3 spans 15 residues. The V and J ends lost 9 bases and 7 bases respectively, with 22 bases between them. CDR3 in amino acids: CATHPVPGAVGELFF. CDR3 nucleotide sequence: TGCGCCACTCACCCGGTTCCCGGGGCCGTCGGGGAGCTGTTTTTT.

Points on this clone: One junction end disagrees with the germline gene, perhaps due to a read error. The rearrangement links TRBV12-3 or TRBV12-4 to TRBJ2-7; TRBD1 or TRBD2 may be the D gene (6 bases each). The CDR3 loop spans 12 amino acids. The DNA for the CDR3 is TGTGCCAGCAGTTTCGTCGGGGGCGCGTTTACGTTC. Amino acids: CASSFVGGAFTF.

This rearrangement joins TRBV29-1 to TRBJ1-4; a possible D gene is TRBD1 (5 bases). The length of the CDR3 is 12 residues. Deletions cut 5 bases from V and 10 bases from J, with 14 bases between. Germline assignment: CDR1 SQVTM and CDR2 ANQGSEA. The CDR3 here is CSVNGHEGKLFF. The CDR3 DNA follows: TGCAGCGTTAATGGACACGAGGGAAAACTGTTTTTT. Full variable domain (rest looked up from reference TRBV29-1 and TRBJ1-4): SAVISQKPSRDICQRGTSLTIQCQVDSQVTMMFWYRQQPGQSLTLIATANQGSEATYESGFVIDKFPISRPNLTFSTLTVSNMSPEDSSIYLCSVNGHEGKLFFGSGTQLSVL.

The chain is built from TRBV28 and TRBJ2-7; D ambiguous. V lost 6 bases to trimming and J lost 2 bases, with 8 bases between them. Per germline, CDR1 MDHEN and CDR2 SYDVKM. The CDR3 length is 12 residues. The CDR3 region has the DNA TGTGCCAGCAGACTAAGGACCTACGAGCAGTACTTC. It specifies CASRLRTYEQYF.

There are a few counts of this clone. V and J are TRBV5-1 and TRBJ1-4; D is perhaps TRBD1 (6 bases). Trimming pared 6 bases from V and 7 bases from J, leaving 19 bases between. The CDR3 is 15 residues long. CDR1 and CDR2 (germline): SGHRS, YFSETQ. The CDR3, as DNA: TGCGCCAGCAAAATCCAAGGGGGGGCAGTTGAAAAACTGTTTTTT. Translation gives CASKIQGGAVEKLFF.

The V gene is TRBV7-9, the J gene TRBJ2-1, with D perhaps given as TRBD1 or TRBD2 (5 bases each). The CDR3 spans 14 residues. The germline gives CDR1 SEHNR, CDR2 FQNEAQ (reference sequence). Deletions cut 6 bases from V and 9 bases from J, with 18 bases between. CDR3 in amino acids: CASSRDASGVEQFF. The CDR3 DNA reads as TGTGCCAGCAGTCGGGACGCCTCCGGGGTTGAGCAGTTCTTC. The variable domain in full, completed from reference TRBV7-9 and TRBJ2-1, reads DTGVSQNPRHKITKRGQNVTFRCDPISEHNRLYWYRQTLGQGPEFLTYFQNEAQLEKSRLLSDRFSAERPKGSFSTLEIQRTEQGDSAMYLCASSRDASGVEQFFGPGTRLTVL.

The chain is built from TRBV7-8 and TRBJ2-2; D unresolved. The CDR3 sequence is 15 residues long. Germline CDR1 SGHVS, CDR2 FQNEAQ. The V end lost 0 bases, the J end lost 6 bases, and 11 bases lay between the germline ends. The CDR3 is CASSLAIRRPGELFF. CDR3 bases: TGTGCCAGCAGCTTAGCGATAAGGCGCCCCGGGGAGCTGTTTTTT.

The rearrangement links TRBV3-1 (or the pseudogene TRBV3-2) to TRBJ1-1; the D gene is possibly TRBD1 (5 bases). Trimming took 4 bases from V and 1 from J, leaving 10 bases between them. The CDR3 is made up of 14 amino acids. CDR1 is LGHDT, CDR2 YNNKEL, per germline (reference sequence). The CDR3 protein is CASSLTDTNTEAFF. The DNA of the CDR3 is TGTGCCAGCAGCCTCACGGACACGAACACTGAAGCTTTCTTT.

The chain joins TRBV5-1 to TRBJ2-1; D possibly corresponds to TRBD1 (6 bases). Trimming took off 0 bases at V and 8 bases at J, with 15 bases between the two ends. The V gene's germline CDR1 is SGHRS and CDR2 YFSETQ. The length of the CDR3 is 15 residues. CDR3 nucleotide sequence: TGCGCCAGCAGCTTGGAGGGGACAACGGGCGATGAGCAGTTCTTC. Translating gives CASSLEGTTGDEQFF.

The chain links TRBV30 to TRBJ2-3; unclear D gene. The CDR3 spans 12 residues. Trimming shortened V by 7 bases and J by 4 bases, and 12 bases separated the two germline ends. The germline V gene encodes CDR1 GTSNPN and CDR2 SVGIG (reference sequence). The CDR3 loop is CASMKGADTQYF. Here the CDR3 DNA reads TGTGCCTCAATGAAGGGTGCAGATACGCAGTATTTT.

This chain links TRBV4-2 with TRBJ2-5, with 7 positions matching TRBD2. V lost 0 bases to trimming and J lost 4 bases; unmatched junction nucleotides: 8. CDR1 LGHNA and CDR2 YNFKEQ come from the germline V gene. The CDR3 runs 16 residues. The CDR3 nucleotides read TGTGCCAGCAGCCAAGAGCTGGCTAGCGGAGGAGAGACCCAGTACTTC. As protein: CASSQELASGGETQYF.

J is TRBJ1-6 and V is TRBV6-5; tentatively, D is TRBD1 (5 bases). The V end lost 7 bases, the J end lost 5 bases, and 15 bases lay between the germline ends. In germline, CDR1 is MNHEY, CDR2 SVGAGI. This CDR3 region has 15 residues. The CDR3 spells CASTTPGLNNSPLHF. CDR3 nucleotides: TGTGCCAGCACCACCCCGGGACTAAATAATTCACCCCTCCACTTT.

The chain couples TRBV20-1 to TRBJ1-4; possible D gene TRBD1, 5 bases. Germline loops: CDR1 DFQATT, CDR2 SNEGSKA (reference sequence). V was pared by 3 bases and J by 8 bases, with 16 bases between. This CDR3 comprises 14 residues. CDR3 sequence reads: CSASRGPPEEKLFF. The CDR3 nucleotides are TGCAGTGCTAGTCGGGGACCCCCGGAGGAAAAACTGTTTTTT.

V usage is TRBV2 and J usage is TRBJ1-2; TRBD1 is a possible D gene (5 bases). The CDR3 extends over 15 amino acids. The V and J ends lost 5 bases and 4 bases respectively, with 17 bases between them. CDR1 is SNHLY and CDR2 is FYNNEI in the germline V gene. The CDR3 loop reads CASSKGPKEGYGYTF. The CDR3 region has the DNA TGTGCCAGCAGTAAGGGACCCAAGGAGGGCTATGGCTACACCTTC.

This rearrangement joins TRBV30 to TRBJ1-6; 7 nucleotides align to TRBD1. Germline CDR1 reads GTSNPN; CDR2 reads SVGIG (reference sequence). V trimming: 4 bases; J trimming: 5 bases; junction bases outside the gene matches: 8. The CDR3 totals 15 residues. The CDR3 bases are TGTGCCTGGAAGTACAGGGGAGGGGATAATTCACCCCTCCACTTT. Protein product: CAWKYRGGDNSPLHF.